Below, 10 T cell receptor beta chains from the same sample are listed, as sequenced in a study of T cell responses to AZD1222 COVID-19 vaccine. Data came from immunoSEQ multiplex PCR; TCRdb stores just in-frame clones and leaves some out. This sample yields approximately 130,000 clones, of which around nine tenths are seen a single time; approximately 30% belongs to the top ten. The material sequenced was peripheral blood, taken on day 0 of AZD1222 vaccination. The source of these receptors is an adult in good health.

This sequence joins TRBV6-5 and TRBJ1-1; no definite D call. The V gene's germline CDR1 is MNHEY and CDR2 SVGAGI. Trimming took off 2 bases at V and 3 bases at J, with 10 bases between the two ends. The CDR3 is made up of 14 amino acids. The CDR3 nucleotides read TGTGCCAGCAGTTACCCCAGGCCAGACACTGAAGCTTTCTTT. Its protein product is CASSYPRPDTEAFF.

The chain combines TRBV2 with TRBJ2-1; TRBD1 might be the D (7 bases). Germline V lookup: CDR1 SNHLY, CDR2 FYNNEI. Trimming pared 5 bases from V and 10 bases from J, leaving 12 bases between. This CDR3 has 12 amino acids. CDR3 DNA sequence: TGTGCCAGCAGTTCAGGGGGGAAGGAGCAGTTCTTC. It translates to CASSSGGKEQFF. Filled out from reference TRBV2 and TRBJ2-1, the complete variable domain reads EPEVTQTPSHQVTQMGQEVILRCVPISNHLYFYWYRQILGQKVEFLVSFYNNEISEKSEIFDDQFSVERPDGSNFTLKIRSTKLEDSAMYFCASSSGGKEQFFGPGTRLTVL.

This clone was seen only once. This chain connects TRBV21-1 to TRBJ2-1. TRBV21-1 is assigned pseudogene status. The CDR3 length is 11 residues. The CDR3 here is CASSKNNEQFF. In nucleotides, the CDR3 is TGTGCCAGCAGCAAAAACAATGAGCAGTTCTTC.

The chain carries TRBV7-8 and TRBJ2-7; 10 bases align to TRBD2. The CDR3 is made up of 18 amino acids. CDR1 SGHVS and CDR2 FQNEAQ come from the germline V gene. The junction had 16 bases not matched to a gene; V was cut back by 1 base and J by 7 bases. CDR3: CASSLVLAGDRTVWEQYF. As DNA, the CDR3 is TGTGCCAGCAGCTTAGTTCTAGCGGGGGATCGAACCGTTTGGGAGCAGTACTTC. Based on the CDR3 plus reference TRBV7-8 and TRBJ2-7, the full variable domain is GAGVSQSPRYKVAKRGQDVALRCDPISGHVSLFWYQQALGQGPEFLTYFQNEAQLDKSGLPSDRFFAERPEGSVSTLKIQRTQQEDSAVYLCASSLVLAGDRTVWEQYFGPGTRLTVT.

This chain uses TRBV7-2 with TRBJ2-6; possibly TRBD2 for D (5 bases). The V end was cut by 1 base, the J end by 1 base, with 5 bases between. Per the germline V gene, CDR1 is SGHTA and CDR2 is FQGNSA. The CDR3 spans 15 residues. The CDR3 DNA is TGTGCCAGCAGCTTAGGAGGGTCTGGGGCCAACGTCCTGACTTTC. Its protein product is CASSLGGSGANVLTF.

The chain combines TRBV6-6 with TRBJ1-2, with D perhaps TRBD1 (5 bases). Per the germline V gene, CDR1 is MNHNY and CDR2 is SVGAGI (reference sequence). Trimming left V 2 bases short and J 3 bases short, with 13 bases between. The CDR3 extends over 15 amino acids. CDR3 loop: CASSYPRQTHYGYTF. CDR3 nucleotide sequence: TGTGCCAGCAGTTACCCCAGACAGACCCACTATGGCTACACCTTC.

This clone was recorded only once. The V call is TRBV15, the J call TRBJ1-4, with 9 bases aligning to TRBD1. The CDR3 consists of 18 residues. Per the germline V gene, CDR1 is LNHNV and CDR2 is YYDKDF (reference sequence). The V and J ends lost 0 bases and 8 bases, in that order; junction bases with no gene match: 13. The CDR3: CATSRDGEQGTGNEKLFF. In DNA, the CDR3 is TGTGCCACCAGCAGAGATGGTGAACAAGGGACAGGGAACGAAAAACTGTTTTTT.

The rearrangement links TRBV2 to TRBJ1-2; D unresolved. V lost 2 bases and J 7 bases, leaving 11 bases between the germline ends. CDR3 length equals 13 residues. Germline V lookup: CDR1 SNHLY, CDR2 FYNNEI. The CDR3 here is CASSEPEGGGYTF. CDR3 bases: TGTGCCAGCAGTGAACCGGAGGGTGGTGGCTACACCTTC.

This sequence joins TRBV24-1 and TRBJ1-2; D gene ambiguous. Trimming left V 9 bases short and J 4 bases short, with 8 bases between. The CDR3 covers 11 residues. CDR1 and CDR2 from the germline V gene are KGHDR and SFDVKD. The CDR3 reads CATLTGYGYTF. The CDR3 DNA reads TGTGCCACCCTGACGGGCTATGGCTACACCTTC.

The V gene is TRBV28, the J gene TRBJ1-2; D gene uncertain. The CDR3 is 15 amino acids. The ends were cut back, 7 bases at V and 5 bases at J, with 20 bases in the middle. CDR1 MDHEN and CDR2 SYDVKM come from the germline V gene. As DNA, the CDR3 is TGTGCCAGCACCATCTCCGACCGGGCGGGGTATGGCTACACCTTC. Its protein product is CASTISDRAGYGYTF.